Below, one T cell receptor beta chain is given with its context. V was clipped by 5 bases and J by 0 bases, with 13 bases between them. The CDR3 covers 16 residues. This entry belongs to a study of T-cell reconstitution after alpha-beta-depleted transplantation in children. The library targeted TCRbeta and was prepared with unique molecular identifiers. TCRdb reprocessed the PCR reads with MiXCR, giving one entry per CDR3 protein. The sample lists hundreds of thousands of distinct CDR3 sequences; around 12% were seen once. The chain has TRBV12-3 or TRBV12-4 and TRBJ2-2; weak D call: TRBD1 (6 bases). This sample comprised PBMCs from the stem cell graft donor, obtained from the stem cell graft. This TCR came from a human donor who donated a stem cell graft to a child with acute lymphoblastic leukemia. The CDR3 is CASSPQGQSNTGELFF. The CDR3 DNA sequence: TGTGCCAGCAGTCCACAAGGACAGTCGAACACCGGGGAGCTGTTTTTT.